What follows are 5 T cell receptor beta chains derived from one specimen sequenced in a study of T cell responses to AZD1222 COVID-19 vaccine. The repertoire was sequenced with immunoSEQ multiplex PCR; TCRdb's copy has only in-frame clones and lacks some. In the table there are 90,000 to 120,000 clones, nearly 90% of which are singletons. Sequencing used peripheral blood, obtained 28 days after the second AZD1222 dose. The source of these receptors is an adult who received the AZD1222 COVID-19 vaccine.

The rearrangement links TRBV12-3 or TRBV12-4 to TRBJ2-7; a possible D gene is TRBD1 (6 bases). V was trimmed by 6 bases and J by 4 bases, leaving 13 bases between them. The CDR3 consists of 13 residues. The CDR3 coding sequence is TGTGCCAGCAGCCGCAGGGGCTCGTACGAGCAGTACTTC. It encodes CASSRRGSYEQYF.

The J gene is TRBJ2-5, the V gene TRBV6-1; 8 bases map to TRBD1. CDR1 MNHNS and CDR2 SASEGT come from the germline V gene. With 0 bases clipped from V and 5 bases from J, the junction kept 5 bases outside the gene matches. This CDR3 has 15 amino acids. The CDR3 nucleotides are TGTGCCAGCAGTGAAGCGGCAGGGGGCTCGGAGACCCAGTACTTC. It yields the protein CASSEAAGGSETQYF.

The V call is TRBV2, the J call TRBJ1-4; D not certain. Germline values: CDR1 SNHLY, CDR2 FYNNEI. The V gene lost 7 bases and the J gene lost 4 bases, with 7 bases spanning the gap. The CDR3 is made up of 12 amino acids. The CDR3 sequence: CASTGDNEKLFF. CDR3 nucleotides: TGTGCCAGCACAGGTGATAATGAAAAACTGTTTTTT.

This clone was seen once. The rearrangement links TRBV7-9 to TRBJ1-2; D call uncertain. This CDR3 has 14 amino acids. V was pared by 4 bases and J by 2 bases, with 11 bases between. Germline V gene sequence: CDR1 SEHNR, CDR2 FQNEAQ (reference sequence). The CDR3 protein is CASSSETGNYGYTF. The CDR3, as DNA: TGTGCCAGCAGCTCAGAGACGGGGAACTATGGCTACACCTTC.

The rearrangement joins TRBV5-4 to TRBJ1-1, with D unresolved. Germline CDR1 is SGHNT and CDR2 is YYREEE (reference sequence). The CDR3 sequence is 15 residues long. Trimming cost V 0 bases and J 0 bases, with 9 bases left between them. Here the CDR3 DNA reads TGTGCCAGCAGCTTGGGATTACGGGTGAACACTGAAGCTTTCTTT. Translated: CASSLGLRVNTEAFF. Looking up the rest from reference TRBV5-4 and TRBJ1-1 gives the full variable domain: ETGVTQSPTHLIKTRGQQVTLRCSSQSGHNTVSWYQQALGQGPQFIFQYYREEENGRGNFPPRFSGLQFPNYSSELNVNALELDDSALYLCASSLGLRVNTEAFFGQGTRLTVV.